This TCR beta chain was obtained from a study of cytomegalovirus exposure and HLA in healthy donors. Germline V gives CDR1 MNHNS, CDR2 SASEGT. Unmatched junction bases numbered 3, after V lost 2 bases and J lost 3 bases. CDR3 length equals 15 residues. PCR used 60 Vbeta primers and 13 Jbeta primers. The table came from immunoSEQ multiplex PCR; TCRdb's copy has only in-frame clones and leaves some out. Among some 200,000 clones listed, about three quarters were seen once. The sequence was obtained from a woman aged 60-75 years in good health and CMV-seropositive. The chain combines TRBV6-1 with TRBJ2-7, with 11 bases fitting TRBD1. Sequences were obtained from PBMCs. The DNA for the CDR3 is TGTGCCAGCAGTGAATTCGGGACAGGGGGCTACGAGCAGTACTTC. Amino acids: CASSEFGTGGYEQYF.